The 23 T cell receptor beta chains below were found in one sample sequenced in a study of T cells in Graves' hyperthyroidism and ophthalmopathy. Amplified TCR beta CDR3 regions derived from RNA transcripts. First-round RT-PCR of the TCR CDR3 relied on the HTBI primer set. TCRdb reprocessed the multiplex PCR reads via MiXCR and lists one record per CDR3 protein. Among nearly 600,000 distinct CDR3 sequences, more than 11% were seen once, and the ten largest hold roughly 6.2%. What was sequenced was blood. Receptor source: a woman in her twenties or thirties with Graves' hyperthyroidism that later progressed to Graves' ophthalmopathy.

Comments on this clonotype: This sequence may be a read error, since a much larger clone differs from it by one base. V and J are TRBV6-1 and TRBJ1-2, with 7 positions matching TRBD1. The germline V gene has CDR1 MNHNS and CDR2 SASEGT. The CDR3 runs 14 residues. The CDR3: CASRDTGTAYGYAF. Here the CDR3 DNA reads TGTGCCAGCAGGGACACTGGGACAGCCTATGGCTACGCCTTC.

V usage is TRBV10-3 and J usage is TRBJ2-7, with D possibly TRBD2 on 6 matching bases. Deletions cut 3 bases from V and 4 bases from J, with 16 bases between. CDR3 size: 15 residues. Germline assignment: CDR1 ENHRY and CDR2 SYGVKD. The CDR3 DNA reads as TGTGCCATCAGTGAAACGGGAGCAAGCACTTACGAGCAGTACTTC. Amino acids: CAISETGASTYEQYF.

This clonotype was seen ten or more times. The gene calls are TRBV19 and TRBJ1-5; D possibly corresponds to TRBD1 (5 bases). Germline V lookup: CDR1 LNHDA, CDR2 SQIVND (reference sequence). This CDR3 has 14 residues. Trimming shortened V by 6 bases and J by 4 bases, and 13 bases separated the two germline ends. In nucleotides, the CDR3 is TGTGCCAGTAGACCCCGCGGGGGAAATCAGCCCCAGCATTTT. Its protein product is CASRPRGGNQPQHF.

Many counts were recorded for this clonotype. V is TRBV20-1 and J is TRBJ2-2, with D unclear. V was clipped by 3 bases and J by 0 bases, with 5 bases between them. The CDR3 has 13 residues. Germline-derived CDR1 and CDR2 are DFQATT and SNEGSKA (reference sequence). The CDR3 DNA sequence: TGCAGTGCTAGCCCATCGAACACCGGGGAGCTGTTTTTT. This codes for CSASPSNTGELFF.

This rearrangement joins TRBV3-1 to TRBJ2-7; 8 bases are a match to TRBD2. Germline CDR1 and CDR2: LGHDT and YNNKEL (reference sequence). After removal of 4 bases from V and 3 bases from J, the junction contained 8 bases not matched to a gene. This CDR3 spans 15 amino acids. The CDR3 loop is CASSPRDGRGYEQYF. The CDR3 nucleotides are TGTGCCAGCAGCCCGAGAGACGGGAGGGGCTACGAGCAGTACTTC.

This clonotype was seen repeatedly, ten times or more. The chain carries TRBV6-1 and TRBJ1-1, with 7 bases aligning to TRBD1. CDR1 is MNHNS and CDR2 is SASEGT in the germline V gene. This CDR3 contains 13 residues. V was clipped by 7 bases and J by 1 base; unmatched bases: 3. The CDR3 is CASNRTGNTEAFF. The CDR3 DNA reads as TGTGCCAGCAATAGGACAGGGAACACTGAAGCTTTCTTT.

This clonotype was counted only a few times. The chain uses TRBV12-3 or TRBV12-4 and TRBJ1-1; D may be TRBD1 (6 bases). V lost 6 bases to trimming and J lost 7 bases, with 18 bases between them. The CDR3 contains 14 residues. The CDR3 region has the DNA TGTGCCAGCAGGCCTAGGGGACATTTGGGTGAAGCTTTCTTT. It translates to CASRPRGHLGEAFF.

This clonotype was seen ten or more times. The chain joins TRBV7-9 to TRBJ2-3, with 11 bases aligning to TRBD2. Germline loops: CDR1 SEHNR, CDR2 FQNEAQ (reference sequence). There are 17 residues in the CDR3. The ends lost 3 bases at V and 2 bases at J; junction bases unmatched: 7. CDR3 in amino acids: CASSFGLAGGLTDTQYF. CDR3 coding DNA: TGTGCCAGCAGCTTCGGGCTAGCGGGAGGCCTCACAGATACGCAGTATTTT.

This clonotype was seen many times. This chain joins TRBV2 and TRBJ2-3; D not resolved. The CDR3 runs to 13 residues. The germline V and J ends were trimmed by 7 bases and 1 base, with 9 bases remaining between them. CDR1 SNHLY and CDR2 FYNNEI come from the germline V gene. CDR3 sequence reads: CASTKTRTDTQYF. Written as DNA, the CDR3 is TGTGCCAGCACTAAGACTCGCACAGATACGCAGTATTTT.

Points on this clonotype: This may stem from a read error, because a much larger clone lies one nucleotide away. CDR3 sequence reads: CACSQRLAGEWNNEQFF. The CDR3 nucleotides read TGTGCCTGCAGCCAGAGGTTAGCGGGAGAATGGAACAATGAGCAGTTCTTC. V gene TRBV11-2 combines with J gene TRBJ2-1; 9 bases line up with TRBD2. The CDR3 loop spans 17 amino acids. The germline CDR1 and CDR2 sequences are SGHAT and FQNNGV.

This clonotype came up a few times. The chain links TRBV7-2 to TRBJ2-2; D is unclear. Trimming removed 2 bases from V and 1 base from J, with 14 bases in between. The CDR3 is 17 amino acids. The germline V gene encodes CDR1 SGHTA and CDR2 FQGNSA. The CDR3 loop is CASSLRAQILNTGELFF. The DNA for the CDR3 is TGTGCCAGCAGCTTAAGGGCCCAAATCCTGAACACCGGGGAGCTGTTTTTT.

This clonotype has ten or more counts. V is TRBV30 and J is TRBJ2-7, with a weak D call TRBD2 (6 bases). The CDR3 runs to 13 residues. Germline CDR1 and CDR2: GTSNPN and SVGIG (reference sequence). V was pared by 4 bases and J by 5 bases, with 15 bases between. The CDR3 DNA follows: TGTGCCTGGATGAGCGGGCGGGGCCACGAGCAGTACTTC. This gives the protein CAWMSGRGHEQYF.

The gene calls are TRBV9 and TRBJ1-2; D is ambiguous. V lost 4 bases and J 5 bases, leaving 18 bases between the germline ends. CDR1 is SGDLS, CDR2 YYNGEE, per germline. This CDR3 contains 15 residues. CDR3 bases: TGTGCCAGCAGCTTAGAAGCCCTTAATAAGTATGGCTACACCTTC. It is translated as CASSLEALNKYGYTF.

This clonotype was observed many times. This chain links TRBV7-9 with TRBJ2-2, with D possibly matching TRBD1 (6 bases). V lost 4 bases to trimming and J lost 5 bases, with 14 bases between them. Germline CDR1 SEHNR, CDR2 FQNEAQ (reference sequence). The CDR3 sequence is 15 residues long. In DNA, the CDR3 is TGTGCCAGCAGCTCCAGGGGTCATGGGACCGGGGAGCTGTTTTTT. Translation: CASSSRGHGTGELFF.

The genes are TRBV7-3 and TRBJ2-3, with D possibly being TRBD1 or TRBD2 (7 bases each). Germline-derived CDR1 and CDR2 are SGHTA and FQGTGA. V was trimmed by 0 bases and J by 3 bases, leaving 22 bases between them. This CDR3 is built from 19 residues. In nucleotides, the CDR3 is TGTGCCAGCAGCTTAACCTGGTCAGGGGGAGGGCCCTCTACAGATACGCAGTATTTT. Protein sequence: CASSLTWSGGGPSTDTQYF.

CDR3 nucleotides: TGTGCCAGCAGAGCGGACAGGTACCAAGAGACCCAGTACTTC. Translated, it gives CASRADRYQETQYF. The chain carries TRBV2 and TRBJ2-5; 7 positions match TRBD1. CDR3 length equals 14 residues. CDR1 is SNHLY, CDR2 FYNNEI, per germline. With V trimmed by 6 bases and J by 0 bases, 4 bases remained unmatched.

To note about this clonotype: A read error may be the cause here, since a much bigger clone is one base away. Because the CDR3 is missing its conserved closing phenylalanine or tryptophan, this is likely a read error. The V and J genes are TRBV20-1 and TRBJ1-1; D may be TRBD1 (5 bases). Trimming left V 1 base short and J 1 base short, with 19 bases between. Germline V gives CDR1 DFQATT, CDR2 SNEGSKA (reference sequence). The CDR3 has 17 amino acids. The CDR3 here is CSARGGGLAKANTEAFS. The DNA for the CDR3 is TGCAGTGCTAGAGGCGGGGGTCTGGCAAAGGCGAACACTGAAGCTTTCTCT.

In this sample, this clonotype turned up many times. The V call is TRBV13, the J call TRBJ2-2, with a possible D match to TRBD1 (5 bases). V gave up 5 bases and J gave up 1 base, with 11 bases separating them. This CDR3 is built from 15 residues. Germline loops: CDR1 PRHDT, CDR2 FYEKMQ (reference sequence). CDR3 nucleotide sequence: TGTGCCAGCAGCCCCGAAGGGGTGAACACCGGGGAGCTGTTTTTT. Amino acid sequence: CASSPEGVNTGELFF.

The V and J genes are TRBV10-1 and TRBJ2-1; TRBD2 aligns across 11 bases. CDR1 is WNHNN and CDR2 is SYGVQD in the germline V gene (reference sequence). This CDR3 is built from 15 residues. The J segment lost 6 bases and the V segment lost 5 bases, leaving 6 bases of the junction unmatched. In DNA form, the CDR3 reads TGCGCCAGCAGTCCCGGGACTAGCGGCCTCAATGAGCAGTTCTTC. It encodes CASSPGTSGLNEQFF.

V usage is TRBV6-1 and J usage is TRBJ1-4, with no clear D. CDR1 is MNHNS and CDR2 is SASEGT in the germline V gene. V was pared by 6 bases and J by 4 bases, with 15 bases between. This CDR3 region has 15 residues. DNA for the CDR3: TGTGCCAGCAGACCCGGGCCCCTTAATAATGAAAAACTGTTTTTT. Its protein product is CASRPGPLNNEKLFF.

This clonotype occurred many times. The rearrangement links TRBV11-2 to TRBJ2-2, with 8 bases that match TRBD1. Germline V CDR1 and CDR2: SGHAT, FQNNGV. Trimming cost V 5 bases and J 3 bases; bases outside gene matches: 20. This CDR3 comprises 20 residues. In DNA, the CDR3 is TGTGCCAGCAGCCTTCTCGGACAGGGAAGGTCGAGTAAAGACACCGGGGAGCTGTTTTTT. It translates to CASSLLGQGRSSKDTGELFF.

This sequence joins TRBV30 and TRBJ1-2; D possibly corresponds to TRBD1 (5 bases). Trimming pared 3 bases from V and 4 bases from J, leaving 12 bases between. The CDR3 is 13 amino acids. The germline gives CDR1 GTSNPN, CDR2 SVGIG (reference sequence). CDR3 loop: CAWSQGLVYGYTF. CDR3 bases: TGTGCCTGGAGCCAGGGACTGGTCTATGGCTACACCTTC.

The rearrangement uses TRBV20-1 and TRBJ2-6; 7 bases agree with TRBD2. CDR3 size: 15 residues. Germline V gene lookup returns CDR1 DFQATT and CDR2 SNEGSKA (reference sequence). V gave up 4 bases and J gave up 0 bases; unmatched junction bases: 3. CDR3 sequence reads: CSAKPGGSGANVLTF. The CDR3, as DNA: TGCAGTGCTAAGCCGGGGGGCTCTGGGGCCAACGTCCTGACTTTC.